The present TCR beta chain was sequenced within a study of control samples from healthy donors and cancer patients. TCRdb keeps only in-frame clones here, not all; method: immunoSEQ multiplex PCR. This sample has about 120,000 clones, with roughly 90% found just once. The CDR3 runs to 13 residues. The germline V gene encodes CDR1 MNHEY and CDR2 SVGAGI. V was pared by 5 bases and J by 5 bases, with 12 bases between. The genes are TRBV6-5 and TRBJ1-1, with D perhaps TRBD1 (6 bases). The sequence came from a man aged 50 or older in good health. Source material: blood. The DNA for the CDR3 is TGTGCCAGCAGTACACAGGGAGAAACTGAAGCTTTCTTT. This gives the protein CASSTQGETEAFF.